This TCR beta chain derives from a study of regulatory and conventional T cells in RAG deficiency. Conventional CD4+ T cells were sorted from blood as CD25-low CD127-high cells. The J segment lost 9 bases and the V segment lost 0 bases, leaving 0 bases of the junction unmatched. Germline V CDR1 and CDR2: GTSNPN, SVGIG (reference sequence). The CDR3 runs to 13 residues. Measured with immunoSEQ multiplex PCR; TCRdb has only the in-frame clones, and not every one. The sample has roughly 30,000 clones, about 96% seen once. This sample also appeared in a second study, on regulatory T cells. That paper states: Amplification used 52 TRBV primers and 13 TRBJ primers.

This chain links TRBV30 with TRBJ1-6, with 9 bases aligning to TRBD1. Sample: CD25- CD4+ T cells sorted from blood. The TCR comes from a human donor in good health. CDR3 loop: CAWSVQGASPLHF. The CDR3 bases are TGTGCCTGGAGTGTACAGGGGGCTTCACCCCTCCACTTT.